This T cell receptor (beta chain) was recorded in a study of blood T cells in healthy people across ages. The study, taken as a whole, reports: Expanded clonotype shifts may have been confounded, as the donors had an unknown CMV status.

The CDR3 extends over 22 amino acids. The germline V gene has CDR1 KGHDR and CDR2 SFDVKD. Trimming cost V 3 bases and J 4 bases; bases outside gene matches: 22. For the second PCR, which ran for roughly 7 to 11 cycles, a sample-barcoded 5' primer and a J-beta primer mix were used. TCRdb itself ran the 5' RACE reads through MiXCR, one entry per CDR3 protein. The table has about 800,000 distinct CDR3 sequences, about three fifths seen once. Comments on this clonotype: Its antigen is undetermined.

Sequenced: blood. This clonotype originated in a man aged 30 to 45 in good health. The gene calls are TRBV24-1 and TRBJ2-1; 11 nucleotides line up with TRBD2. The CDR3 DNA reads TGTGCCACCAGTGATCACGGCCGACCCGGGACTAGCGGTTCTGGGAGGTACAATGAGCAGTTCTTC. Protein product: CATSDHGRPGTSGSGRYNEQFF.